This entry concerns a single TCR beta chain. There is no known antigen for this receptor. Base qualities are not provided; no much larger clone lies one nucleotide away. The library was built by means of PCR. Sequencer: NextSeq 500. Bulk TCR libraries were made following a previously described method, with the TCR primers given in Table S5. Purification of total RNA was performed with the Qiagen AllPrep DNA/RNA kit. Reads from multiple sequencing runs of the same library were pooled before analysis. Processing in the source paper ran as follows. Only reads with exact TCR constant sequence were kept, trimmed to 150 nt, and grouped by their 12-nt molecular barcodes. Reads in each barcode group were sub-clustered using a 15% Levenshtein threshold, and a quality-weighted consensus sequence was built for each RNA molecule. Non-functional sequences were discarded, and so were lower-count sequences lying one edit away from another sequence. On the basis of fitting two negative binomial distributions, barcode sub-clusters with fewer than 20% of the maximum read count were discarded. Using fastp trimming at Q25 and MiXCR clonotype assembly, TCRdb reanalyzed the public sequencing data and kept in-frame beta chains. Records with the same CDR3 protein are collapsed into one entry carrying the most frequent genes and DNA. TCRdb, rather than the study authors, made the V and J calls. The sample table contains about 320,000 distinct CDR3 sequences; only one count was recorded for 24% of them. Approximately 0.74% of the sample is held by the ten biggest clonotypes.

There are 15 amino acids in the CDR3, from cysteine to phenylalanine inclusive. Here the CDR3 DNA is all that survives: 45 bases in frame from base 1. V is cut by 2 bases and J by 2 bases, and the space between the germline ends is 10 bases. From the germline V gene, CDR1 is SGHVS and CDR2 is FNYEAQ. Libraries of naive CD8 T cells were built from approximately 20,000 to 980,000 sorted cells, with 10%, 30% or 50% of the purified RNA used. On a BD FACSAria II, naive CD8 T cells were FACS-sorted as CD8+CD4-CCR7+CD45RA+ and collected into RLT Plus buffer. Ten to eleven TCR copies' worth of Jurkat RNA were spiked into about 20,000-1,100,000 naive CD8 T cell samples to test detection sensitivity. Enrichment of CD8 T cells was done with RosetteSep CD8+ T Cell Enrichment Cocktail plus Ficoll-Paque, and ACK red cell lysis came afterward. The data were taken from a study of molecular identifiers for immune sequencing clone quantification (dated by TCRdb to about 2018). Regarding the research as a whole: For a replicate experiment, RNA from 20,000 or 100,000 naive CD8 T cells was divided into five aliquots, and four of the five aliquots were sequenced. This methods study benchmarked molecular-identifier clustering-based TCR repertoire sequencing (MIDCIRS) and TCR RNA copy counting, using CD8 T cells to do so. What the work shows at the level of the full study, not this receptor alone: Even against a background of about a million naive CD8 T cells, spiked-in Jurkat TCR RNA amounting to a single cell's worth was reported to be detectable. Naive libraries contained spiked-in Jurkat TCR RNA (roughly 10 copies' worth), which is not part of the donor repertoire. Identical TCR molecules sharing a barcode could cause highly expanded clone sizes to be underestimated. Modeling indicated approximately 2.7 TCR RNA copies recovered per cell, compared with about 10 by digital PCR, which implies a capture efficiency of approximately 30%. In CMV-specific effector cells, clones with more than 20 RNA copies contained over 99% of molecules, whereas in naive cells such clones contained under 1% of molecules. Without barcode sub-clustering, chimeric consensus sequences inflated TCR diversity; chimeras reached as high as 47%.

The clonotype comes from a human donor in good health. Some libraries in this study had Jurkat cell RNA spiked in. This receptor chain uses TRBV7-6 and TRBJ2-1; a weak D assignment points to TRBD2 (5 bases agree). The sample comprised naive CD8+ T cells from blood, with Jurkat cell RNA spiked in. This sample's cell subset or site label indicates: FACS-sorted CD8+CD4-CCR7+CD45RA+ naive T cells. The CDR3 is CASSLTGSPYNEQFF. The DNA sequence is as follows: TGTGCCAGCAGCTTAACGGGGTCCCCCTACAATGAGCAGTTCTTC.